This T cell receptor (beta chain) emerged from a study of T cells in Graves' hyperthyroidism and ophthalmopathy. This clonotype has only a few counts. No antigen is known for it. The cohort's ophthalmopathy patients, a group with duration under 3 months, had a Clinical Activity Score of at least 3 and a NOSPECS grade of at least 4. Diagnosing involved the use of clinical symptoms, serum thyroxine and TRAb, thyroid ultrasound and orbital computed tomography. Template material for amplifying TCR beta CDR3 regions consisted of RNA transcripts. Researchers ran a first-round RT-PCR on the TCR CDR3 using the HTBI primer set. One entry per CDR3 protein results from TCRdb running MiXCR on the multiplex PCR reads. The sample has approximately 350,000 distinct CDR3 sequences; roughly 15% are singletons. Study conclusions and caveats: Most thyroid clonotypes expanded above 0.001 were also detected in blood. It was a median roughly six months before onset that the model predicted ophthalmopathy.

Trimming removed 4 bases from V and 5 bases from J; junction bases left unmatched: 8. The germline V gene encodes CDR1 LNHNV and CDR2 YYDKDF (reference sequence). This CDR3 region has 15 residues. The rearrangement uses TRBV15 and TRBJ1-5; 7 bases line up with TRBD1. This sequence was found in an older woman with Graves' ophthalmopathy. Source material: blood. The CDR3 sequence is CATSIGTVRHQPQHF. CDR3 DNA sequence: TGTGCCACCAGCATAGGGACAGTGCGGCATCAGCCCCAGCATTTT.